This TCR beta chain derives from a study of technical replicates of blood from four donors. Profiling relied on immunoSEQ multiplex PCR, and the TCRdb table lists in-frame clones only, not all of them. This table holds more than 70,000 clones, approximately 96% found once. The germline gives CDR1 SGHRS, CDR2 YFSETQ. The CDR3 is 14 amino acids. V lost 3 bases and J lost 1; bases outside the gene matches: 2. This chain joins TRBV5-1 and TRBJ1-1, with 8 bases identical to TRBD1. Material for sequencing was T cells isolated from PBMCs. This clonotype originated in a human donor in good health. In DNA form, the CDR3 reads TGCGCCAGCAGCTCACAGGGGGGGAACACTGAAGCTTTCTTT. This translates into CASSSQGGNTEAFF. Together with reference TRBV5-1 and TRBJ1-1, the CDR3 gives the full variable domain: KAGVTQTPRYLIKTRGQQVTLSCSPISGHRSVSWYQQTPGQGLQFLFEYFSETQRNKGNFPGRFSGRQFSNSRSEMNVSTLELGDSALYLCASSSQGGNTEAFFGQGTRLTVV.